This T cell receptor beta chain is from a study of HIV-infected patients and healthy controls. General study points: During therapy, HIV-associated CDR3s fell significantly in frequency, while CMV-associated CDR3s did not change significantly.

The repertoire came from unfractionated whole blood and reflected all unsorted peripheral T cells. Alpha and beta constant-region primers primed reverse transcription of about 0.5 ug RNA. Each of the alpha and beta chains got its own library through chain-specific third strand synthesis with indices. A roughly 22-cycle PCR with P5s and P7 primers followed a short adapter-adding first PCR. MiXCR was run by TCRdb on the 5' RACE reads, yielding one entry per CDR3 protein. The table has around 20,000 distinct CDR3 sequences, 9% to 15% seen once. About this clonotype itself: What it recognizes is unknown.

J lost 2 bases, V lost 9 bases, and 8 bases had no gene match. There are 15 residues in the CDR3. The germline gives CDR1 LNHDA, CDR2 SQIVND (reference sequence). The sequencing sample was made of blood. The TCR comes from an adult in good health. The rearrangement links TRBV19 to TRBJ2-3; TRBD2 matches at 10 bases. The DNA of the CDR3 is TGTGCCAGCCGTAGCCTAGCGGGGGCCACAGATACGCAGTATTTT. It yields the protein CASRSLAGATDTQYF. Looking up the rest from reference TRBV19 and TRBJ2-3 gives the full variable domain: DGGITQSPKYLFRKEGQNVTLSCEQNLNHDAMYWYRQDPGQGLRLIYYSQIVNDFQKGDIAEGYSVSREKKESFPLTVTSAQKNPTAFYLCASRSLAGATDTQYFGPGTRLTVL.